Included here is one TCR beta chain sequence, with context. Its target is unknown. Per the germline V gene, CDR1 is SGHRS and CDR2 is YFSETQ. CDR3 size: 15 residues. The ends lost 4 bases at V and 6 bases at J; junction bases unmatched: 5. These data are taken from a study of T cell responses to AZD1222 COVID-19 vaccine. Study-wide background: Researchers grouped second doses given at about 4 or about 12 weeks into one pool. General study points: There were mostly white British donors and more females than males, and clonal diversity was possibly underestimated. Seropositive status at baseline applied to only five or six AZD1222 recipients. No repertoire was sampled before or during the peak T cell response, only after it.

TCRdb's copy holds only in-frame clones and misses some; the assay was immunoSEQ multiplex PCR. The table shows 150,000 to 180,000 clones, with about 87% occurring only once. This chain uses TRBV5-1 with TRBJ1-6, with 9 bases lining up with TRBD1. The sequence was obtained from an adult in good health. The starting material was peripheral blood, obtained on day 0 of AZD1222 vaccination. CDR3 protein: CASSLRQGGNSPLHF. In DNA, the CDR3 is TGCGCCAGCAGCCTCCGACAGGGGGGTAATTCACCCCTCCACTTT.